The clone carrying this T cell receptor beta chain was counted a few times. No antigen is known for it. Any gene name here is a mouse gene name. The CDR3 extends 4 residues past the end of the read, so its final part is completed from the germline J gene. Losses at the gene ends were 4 bases for V and 0 bases for J; bases not matched to a gene: 4. The germline CDR1 and CDR2 sequences are GKSSPN and SITVG. The CDR3 covers 14 residues. This entry belongs to a study of CD8+ T cells in alopecia areata. Combined cutaneous lymph node cells underwent sorting by CD4, CD8alpha, NKG2D, NKG2ACE and additional markers. Findings and limits, study-wide: Scalp samples also yield sequences from resident alphabeta T cells of normal skin.

The sequencing template was cDNA reverse transcribed from extracted RNA. This table comes from immunoSEQ multiplex PCR, and its TCRdb copy is limited to in-frame clones, with some not included. The sample yields around 18,000 clones, without any singletons. The sequence was collected from a C3H/HeJ mouse with alopecia areata. These mice share the MHC haplotype H2-k. The rearrangement links TRBV31 to TRBJ2-7, with 9 bases matching TRBD2. The sequenced sample was CD8+ T cells sorted from a lymph node. The sequenced part of the CDR3 DNA is TGTGCCTGGACCCCGACTGGGGGCTCCTAT. Its protein product is CAWTPTGGSY. In full, the CDR3 reads CAWTPTGGSYEQYF.